The 16 T cell receptor beta chains reported below all come from one sample, sequenced in a study of T cells in narcolepsy. Clones were read by immunoSEQ multiplex PCR, and TCRdb kept only the in-frame ones, dropping some. The repertoire holds some 33,000 clones, with almost 90% as singletons. The material sequenced was CD45RA- memory CD4+ T cells from PBMCs. Source of these receptors: a human donor with narcolepsy.

The chain uses TRBV6-1 and TRBJ1-4, with TRBD1 identical over 7 bases. Per the germline V gene, CDR1 is MNHNS and CDR2 is SASEGT. Trimming took 5 bases from V and 8 from J; bases not matched to a gene: 5. CDR3 size: 13 residues. The CDR3 here is CASSYSQGEKLFF. The CDR3 nucleotides read TGTGCCAGCAGTTATTCACAGGGGGAAAAACTGTTTTTT.

This chain connects TRBV5-6 to TRBJ2-1, with TRBD1 matching over 7 bases. Germline lookup yields CDR1 SGHDT and CDR2 YYEEEE. This CDR3 has 14 amino acids. Trimming took 7 bases from V and 3 from J; bases not matched to a gene: 7. The DNA of the CDR3 is TGTGCCAGCGTCCCCCGGACAGGCTACAATGAGCAGTTCTTC. This sequence encodes CASVPRTGYNEQFF. Full variable domain (missing parts from reference TRBV5-6 and TRBJ2-1): DAGVTQSPTHLIKTRGQQVTLRCSPKSGHDTVSWYQQALGQGPQFIFQYYEEEERQRGNFPDRFSGHQFPNYSSELNVNALLLGDSALYLCASVPRTGYNEQFFGPGTRLTVL.

The chain couples TRBV10-1 to TRBJ2-5; 8 bases are shared with TRBD1. The CDR3 spans 15 residues. The trim removed 2 bases at V and 1 base at J, leaving 3 bases unmatched. Germline V CDR1 and CDR2: WNHNN, SYGVQD (reference sequence). CDR3 sequence reads: CASSETTGGQETQYF. The CDR3 DNA reads as TGCGCCAGCAGTGAGACTACAGGGGGCCAAGAGACCCAGTACTTC.

V and J are TRBV19 and TRBJ1-4; D is undetermined. Germline V gives CDR1 LNHDA, CDR2 SQIVND (reference sequence). Between the trimmed V and J ends, which lost 1 base and 10 bases, there was a span of 4 bases. This CDR3 is built from 11 residues. The CDR3 DNA is TGTGCCAGTAGTATAGCGCGAAAACTGTTTTTT. It codes for CASSIARKLFF.

The V call is TRBV6-5, the J call TRBJ1-5, with unresolved D. Between the trimmed V and J ends, which lost 2 bases and 3 bases, there was a span of 5 bases. This CDR3 comprises 13 residues. Germline V gene sequence: CDR1 MNHEY, CDR2 SVGAGI. CDR3 amino acids: CASSYQFNQPQHF. CDR3 sequence (DNA): TGTGCCAGCAGTTACCAGTTCAATCAGCCCCAGCATTTT.

Of note for this clone: Germline and junction disagree at one end, which may indicate a read error. The J gene is TRBJ2-3, the V gene TRBV4-2; TRBD2 aligns across 9 bases. The CDR3 sequence is 14 residues long. Germline loops: CDR1 LGHNA, CDR2 YNFKEQ. CDR3 region: CASSQEKAGGPNHF. CDR3 nucleotides: TGTGCCAGCAGCCAAGAAAAGGCGGGGGGGCCCAACCATTTT.

This clone occurred once. The chain employs TRBV5-1 and TRBJ2-2; D is unclear. With 0 bases removed from V and 7 bases from J, the gap between germline ends came to 7 bases. Germline CDR1 reads SGHRS; CDR2 reads YFSETQ. This CDR3 spans 13 amino acids. The CDR3 bases are TGCGCCAGCAGCTTGGAGCCCGACGGGGAGCTGTTTTTT. Amino acid sequence: CASSLEPDGELFF.

The chain has TRBV18 and TRBJ2-3; no clear D gene. Germline V gene data show CDR1 as KGHSH and CDR2 as LQKENI. V was clipped by 1 base and J by 8 bases, with 13 bases between them. The CDR3 extends over 14 amino acids. In DNA form, the CDR3 reads TGTGCCAGCTCACCACTTGACCTTTGGGCTACGCAGTATTTT. Translated: CASSPLDLWATQYF.

With respect to this clone: An end of the junction differs from the germline gene, which may be a read error. J is TRBJ2-7 and V is TRBV2, with unresolved D. This CDR3 has 11 residues. The germline gives CDR1 SNHLY, CDR2 FYNNEI. The CDR3 loop is CASSEFNEQLF. The CDR3 region has the DNA TGTGCCAGCAGTGAATTCAATGAGCAGCTCTTC. The whole variable domain, filled in from reference TRBV2 and TRBJ2-7, reads EPEVTQTPSHQVTQMGQEVILRCVPISNHLYFYWYRQILGQKVEFLVSFYNNEISEKSEIFDDQFSVERPDGSNFTLKIRSTKLEDSAMYFCASSEFNEQLFGPGTRLTVT.

The rearrangement links TRBV5-6 to TRBJ2-6, with a weak D call TRBD1 (6 bases). The germline V and J ends were trimmed by 4 bases and 1 base, with 15 bases remaining between them. Germline-derived CDR1 and CDR2 are SGHDT and YYEEEE. This CDR3 contains 17 residues. CDR3: CASSVVWDTSGANVLTF. The CDR3 bases are TGTGCCAGCAGCGTCGTGTGGGACACATCTGGGGCCAACGTCCTGACTTTC.

This chain uses TRBV10-3 with TRBJ1-2; 7 bases fit TRBD1. The CDR3 has 14 residues. Germline-derived CDR1 and CDR2 are ENHRY and SYGVKD. V lost 4 bases, J lost 4 bases, and 6 bases stayed unmatched. The CDR3 bases are TGTGCCATCAGTGGGACGGGACAGAGCTATGGCTACACCTTC. Its protein is CAISGTGQSYGYTF.

This chain links TRBV6-5 with TRBJ2-7; tentatively, D is TRBD2 (5 bases). Germline loops: CDR1 MNHEY, CDR2 SVGAGI. The V end was cut by 6 bases, the J end by 5 bases, with 8 bases between. The CDR3 is made up of 11 amino acids. The CDR3 loop is CASSGVDEQYF. In DNA form, the CDR3 reads TGTGCCAGCAGCGGGGTCGACGAGCAGTACTTC.

The chain recombines TRBV14 with TRBJ2-6; no clear D gene. Germline assignment: CDR1 SGHDN and CDR2 FVKESK. The CDR3 has 15 residues. Between the trimmed V and J ends, which lost 1 base and 3 bases, there was a span of 7 bases. The CDR3 DNA sequence: TGTGCCAGCAGCCAAGTTGGGGTTGGGGCCAACGTCCTGACTTTC. It encodes CASSQVGVGANVLTF.

The chain recombines TRBV2 with TRBJ2-7; D remains ambiguous. Germline-derived CDR1 and CDR2 are SNHLY and FYNNEI. Trimming removed 4 bases from V and 5 bases from J, with 6 bases in between. This CDR3 has 11 amino acids. The CDR3 region has the DNA TGTGCCAGCAGTGCAAGGGACGAGCAGTACTTC. Residues: CASSARDEQYF.

This chain joins TRBV25-1 and TRBJ2-5; TRBD1 matches at 8 bases. With V trimmed by 3 bases and J by 1 base, 4 bases remained unmatched. The CDR3 length is 15 residues. Per the germline V gene, CDR1 is MGHDK and CDR2 is SYGVNS. CDR3 in DNA: TGTGCCAGCAGTGAGCCAGGGGGCTCCCAAGAGACCCAGTACTTC. Translation gives CASSEPGGSQETQYF.

The V call is TRBV11-3, the J call TRBJ2-1, with 8 bases lining up with TRBD1. The ends lost 1 base at V and 6 bases at J; junction bases unmatched: 5. The germline V gene encodes CDR1 SGHNT and CDR2 YENEEA. CDR3 length: 15 residues. CDR3 coding DNA: TGTGCCAGCAGCTTAGGTGGACAGGGCTTCAATGAGCAGTTCTTC. As protein: CASSLGGQGFNEQFF.